The 22 T cell receptor beta chains below were found in one sample sequenced in a study of cytomegalovirus exposure and HLA in healthy donors. The PCR had 60 Vbeta and 13 Jbeta primers. The data were produced by immunoSEQ multiplex PCR, yet TCRdb's version contains in-frame clones alone and is incomplete. Of some 120,000 clones listed, around 78% are singletons. The sequenced sample was PBMCs. Receptors originate from a woman in her 40s in good health and CMV-seronegative.

The rearrangement joins TRBV15 to TRBJ1-1, with 9 bases aligning to TRBD1. V shed 5 bases and J 8 bases; nucleotides not matched to a gene: 6. CDR1 LNHNV and CDR2 YYDKDF come from the germline V gene (reference sequence). The CDR3 is 13 residues long. The CDR3 DNA is TGTGCCACCAGCTCGGGACAGGGCGGAGAAGCTTTCTTT. Protein sequence: CATSSGQGGEAFF.

In this sample, this clone turned up once. The chain recombines TRBV9 with TRBJ2-3; D unresolved. The CDR3 is made up of 11 amino acids. The V gene lost 3 bases and the J gene lost 7 bases, with 6 bases spanning the gap. Germline-derived CDR1 and CDR2 are SGDLS and YYNGEE. Written as DNA, the CDR3 is TGTGCCAGCAGCGCGGAGAATACGCAGTATTTT. Translating gives CASSAENTQYF.

This clone has just one count. The chain combines TRBV2 with TRBJ2-1; the match to TRBD1 covers 7 bases. CDR1 and CDR2 from the germline V gene are SNHLY and FYNNEI. The V gene end was trimmed by 4 bases and the J gene end by 5 bases; junction bases not matched to a gene: 5. The CDR3 is 14 residues long. This CDR3 reads CASSGLTGNNEQFF. The DNA for the CDR3 is TGTGCCAGCAGTGGGCTGACAGGGAACAATGAGCAGTTCTTC.

The chain combines TRBV10-3 with TRBJ2-5; 14 positions match TRBD2. CDR1 ENHRY and CDR2 SYGVKD come from the germline V gene. This CDR3 has 16 residues. With V trimmed by 0 bases and J by 5 bases, 2 bases remained unmatched. The CDR3 nucleotides read TGTGCCATCAGTGAGTCTGGGACTAGCGGGAGTGAGACCCAGTACTTC. Amino acids: CAISESGTSGSETQYF.

The chain joins TRBV9 to TRBJ2-5, with 9 positions matching TRBD1. After removal of 2 bases from V and 2 bases from J, the junction contained 4 bases not matched to a gene. The germline V gene encodes CDR1 SGDLS and CDR2 YYNGEE. There are 15 residues in the CDR3. CDR3 region: CASSVTQGAQETQYF. The CDR3 DNA reads TGTGCCAGCAGCGTTACACAGGGGGCGCAAGAGACCCAGTACTTC.

CDR3 amino acids: CASSKQKRQPRNAGMNTEAFF. For the CDR3, the DNA is TGTGCCAGCAGCAAACAAAAACGACAGCCGAGAAACGCTGGAATGAACACTGAAGCTTTCTTT. The chain has TRBV21-1 and TRBJ1-1; the DNA was not used to check the table's D call, TRBD1. TRBV21-1 is a listed pseudogene. The CDR3 extends over 21 amino acids.

The genes are TRBV9 and TRBJ2-7; unclear D gene. Germline V gene data show CDR1 as SGDLS and CDR2 as YYNGEE. There are 15 residues in the CDR3. The V end was cut by 0 bases, the J end by 4 bases, with 14 bases between. In DNA form, the CDR3 reads TGTGCCAGCAGCGTAGATCTAGGCCGCTCTTACGAGCAGTACTTC. This codes for CASSVDLGRSYEQYF. Based on the CDR3 plus reference TRBV9 and TRBJ2-7, the full variable domain is DSGVTQTPKHLITATGQRVTLRCSPRSGDLSVYWYQQSLDQGLQFLIQYYNGEERAKGNILERFSAQQFPDLHSELNLSSLELGDSALYFCASSVDLGRSYEQYFGPGTRLTVT.

V is TRBV25-1 and J is TRBJ1-1; 10 bases match TRBD1. Germline CDR1 reads MGHDK; CDR2 reads SYGVNS. V shed 4 bases and J 6 bases; nucleotides not matched to a gene: 14. This CDR3 has 17 residues. The CDR3 DNA reads as TGTGCCAGCAGTGCAACCCGGGACAGGGGCCTATGGGCTGAAGCTTTCTTT. The encoded protein is CASSATRDRGLWAEAFF.

Note on this clone: Relative to the germline gene, one junction end is altered; a read error may explain this. The chain recombines TRBV11-2 with TRBJ2-6, with D tentatively TRBD1 (5 bases). CDR1 SGHAT and CDR2 FQNNGV come from the germline V gene. CDR3 length equals 17 residues. The CDR3 reads CASSFRTDPTGANGLTF. The CDR3 nucleotides read TGTGCCAGCAGCTTCCGGACGGATCCTACTGGGGCCAACGGCCTGACTTTC.

The J gene is TRBJ2-7, the V gene TRBV29-1; D may be TRBD2 (6 bases). This CDR3 comprises 12 residues. With 2 bases removed from V and 7 bases from J, the gap between germline ends came to 12 bases. Germline values: CDR1 SQVTM, CDR2 ANQGSEA. CDR3 in amino acids: CSVELGGDEQYF. CDR3 in DNA: TGCAGCGTTGAACTGGGGGGAGATGAGCAGTACTTC.

J is TRBJ1-3 and V is TRBV4-1; no firm D call. V shed 1 base and J shed 1 base, with 8 bases lying between them. The CDR3 loop spans 15 amino acids. Germline values: CDR1 MGHRA, CDR2 YSYEKL. For the CDR3, the DNA is TGCGCCAGCAGCCAAGGCGGAGGTTCTGGAAACACCATATATTTT. Encoded protein: CASSQGGGSGNTIYF.

The count of this clone is one. V and J are TRBV27 and TRBJ1-4; D may be TRBD1 (6 bases). With 5 bases removed from V and 7 bases from J, the gap between germline ends came to 20 bases. This CDR3 is built from 16 residues. The germline V gene has CDR1 MNHEY and CDR2 SMNVEV (reference sequence). The CDR3 DNA sequence: TGTGCCAGCAGTCCCCTTAACCAGGGGCCGCTTGAAAAACTGTTTTTT. It specifies CASSPLNQGPLEKLFF.

The chain joins TRBV7-2 to TRBJ2-3; 9 nucleotides match TRBD1. V lost 5 bases and J lost 3; bases outside the gene matches: 6. CDR1 and CDR2 from the germline V gene are SGHTA and FQGNSA. The CDR3 loop spans 15 amino acids. CDR3: CASSRGQGRTDTQYF. The CDR3, as DNA: TGTGCCAGCAGCCGGGGACAGGGAAGGACAGATACGCAGTATTTT. Using reference TRBV7-2 and TRBJ2-3 for the parts outside the CDR3, the full variable domain is GAGVSQSPSNKVTEKGKDVELRCDPISGHTALYWYRQSLGQGLEFLIYFQGNSAPDKSGLPSDRFSAERTGGSVSTLTIQRTQQEDSAVYLCASSRGQGRTDTQYFGPGTRLTVL.

The rearrangement joins TRBV27 to TRBJ2-2; the D is unclear. Trimming left V 7 bases short and J 2 bases short, with 8 bases between. The CDR3 extends over 13 amino acids. Germline loops: CDR1 MNHEY, CDR2 SMNVEV (reference sequence). The CDR3, as DNA: TGTGCCAGCAAATTCCTAAACACCGGGGAGCTGTTTTTT. Its protein is CASKFLNTGELFF.

This chain joins TRBV27 and TRBJ1-4, with 10 bases lining up with TRBD1. Germline lookup yields CDR1 MNHEY and CDR2 SMNVEV (reference sequence). Trimming cost V 2 bases and J 3 bases; bases outside gene matches: 9. This CDR3 is 18 amino acids long. DNA of the CDR3: TGTGCCAGCAGTTTACTTCTTAGACAGGGGGCACCTAATGAAAAACTGTTTTTT. Encoded protein: CASSLLLRQGAPNEKLFF.

This clone was counted once. The chain recombines TRBV28 with TRBJ2-3; TRBD2 might be the D (5 bases). V dropped 7 bases and J dropped 7 bases, with 9 bases sitting between them. Germline values: CDR1 MDHEN, CDR2 SYDVKM. The CDR3 runs to 11 residues. CDR3 amino acids: CASTSGNTQYF. CDR3 coding DNA: TGTGCCAGCACCTCGGGAAATACGCAGTATTTT.

The rearrangement links TRBV11-2 to TRBJ2-3; D possibly corresponds to TRBD1 (5 bases). Germline CDR1 SGHAT, CDR2 FQNNGV. The CDR3 consists of 18 residues. The V and J ends lost 3 bases and 2 bases respectively, with 21 bases between them. The CDR3: CASSFLGQPASDTDTQYF. CDR3 nucleotide sequence: TGTGCCAGCAGCTTTTTGGGGCAGCCCGCTTCTGACACAGATACGCAGTATTTT.

This chain connects TRBV28 to TRBJ2-5; TRBD2 matches at 8 bases. Germline V gene lookup returns CDR1 MDHEN and CDR2 SYDVKM. This CDR3 contains 13 residues. The DNA for the CDR3 is TGTGCTCACTCGGGGGGGATTCAAGAGACCCAGTACTTC. Translated, it gives CAHSGGIQETQYF.

This chain uses TRBV9 with TRBJ2-1, with D maybe TRBD2 (5 bases). Trimming removed 2 bases at V and 4 bases at J, with 10 bases between. The CDR3 has 14 residues. CDR1 SGDLS and CDR2 YYNGEE come from the germline V gene. CDR3: CASSVTPGYNEQFF. The DNA for the CDR3 is TGTGCCAGCAGCGTTACGCCGGGGTACAATGAGCAGTTCTTC.

This clone was counted only a few times. The chain couples TRBV4-2 to TRBJ2-4; maybe TRBD2 (6 bases). Germline V CDR1 and CDR2: LGHNA, YNFKEQ. CDR3 size: 15 residues. V was clipped by 1 base and J by 0 bases, with 7 bases between them. CDR3 amino acids: CASSQAGLAKNIQYF. In DNA form, the CDR3 reads TGTGCCAGCAGCCAAGCGGGACTAGCCAAAAACATTCAGTACTTC.

V usage is TRBV10-3 and J usage is TRBJ2-5; tentative D call: TRBD1 (5 bases). Germline V gene data show CDR1 as ENHRY and CDR2 as SYGVKD. The CDR3 has 15 residues. Trimming cost V 0 bases and J 2 bases, with 10 bases left between them. The CDR3 is CAISESQGLQETQYF. The CDR3 DNA reads as TGTGCCATCAGTGAGTCGCAGGGTTTACAAGAGACCCAGTACTTC.

The chain's CDR3 is CASSFSGGSTWGPQHF. CDR3 nucleotides: TGTGCCAGCAGTTTCTCGGGAGGGAGTACCTGGGGGCCCCAGCATTTT. The rearrangement joins TRBV27 to TRBJ1-5; D is ambiguous. The CDR3 extends over 16 amino acids. Germline CDR1 is MNHEY and CDR2 is SMNVEV (reference sequence). V lost 3 bases to trimming and J lost 9 bases, with 21 bases between them.